This T cell receptor beta chain was recovered during a study of PD-1 blockade in classical Hodgkin lymphoma. Clones were read by immunoSEQ multiplex PCR, and TCRdb kept only the in-frame ones, dropping some. The sample records about 24,000 clones, about four fifths being singletons. Germline V gives CDR1 GTSNPN, CDR2 SVGIG (reference sequence). Trimming took 0 bases from V and 0 from J, leaving 15 bases between them. The CDR3 has 17 residues. Brentuximab vedotin exposure varied, and every patient relapsed after autologous stem cell transplantation. The sequence was obtained from a human donor with classical Hodgkin lymphoma. The chain is built from TRBV30 and TRBJ1-5; weak D call: TRBD1 (5 bases). The sequencing here drew on peripheral blood mononuclear cells (PBMCs), taken before the second cycle of nivolumab. The chain's CDR3 is CAWSVGVGVDSNQPQHF. The DNA of the CDR3 is TGTGCCTGGAGTGTTGGGGTGGGGGTCGATAGCAATCAGCCCCAGCATTTT. Combining the CDR3 with reference TRBV30 and TRBJ1-5 gives the whole variable domain SQTIHQWPATLVQPVGSPLSLECTVEGTSNPNLYWYRQAAGRGLQLLFYSVGIGQISSEVPQNLSASRPQDRQFILSSKKLLLSDSGFYLCAWSVGVGVDSNQPQHFGDGTRLSIL.